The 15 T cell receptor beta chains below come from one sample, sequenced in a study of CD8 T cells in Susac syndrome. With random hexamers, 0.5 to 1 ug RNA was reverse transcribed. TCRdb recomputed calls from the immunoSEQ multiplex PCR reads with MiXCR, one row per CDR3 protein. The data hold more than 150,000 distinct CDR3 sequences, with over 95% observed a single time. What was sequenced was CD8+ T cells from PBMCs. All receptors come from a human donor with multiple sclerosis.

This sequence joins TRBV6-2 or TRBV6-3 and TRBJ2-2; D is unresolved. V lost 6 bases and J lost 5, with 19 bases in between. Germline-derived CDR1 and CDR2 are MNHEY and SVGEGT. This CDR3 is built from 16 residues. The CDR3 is CASSPKRAALTGELFF. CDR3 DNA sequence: TGTGCCAGCAGCCCCAAACGAGCTGCGTTGACCGGGGAGCTGTTTTTT.

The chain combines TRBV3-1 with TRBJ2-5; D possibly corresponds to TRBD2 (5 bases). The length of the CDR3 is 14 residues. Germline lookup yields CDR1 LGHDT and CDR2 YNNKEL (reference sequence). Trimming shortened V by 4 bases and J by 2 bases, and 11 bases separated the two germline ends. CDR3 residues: CASSPTNQQETQYF. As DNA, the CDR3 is TGTGCCAGCAGCCCGACTAACCAACAAGAGACCCAGTACTTC.

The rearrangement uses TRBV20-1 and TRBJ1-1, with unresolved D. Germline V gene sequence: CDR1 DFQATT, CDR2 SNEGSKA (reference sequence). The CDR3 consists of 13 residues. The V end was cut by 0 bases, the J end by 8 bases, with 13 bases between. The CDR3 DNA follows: TGCAGTGCTAGAGATCGAGTTAGGAACGAAGCTTTCTTT. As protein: CSARDRVRNEAFF.

CDR3 DNA: TGTGCCAGCAGCCAAGGTTGGGGGTTCACTGAAGCTTTCTTT. As protein: CASSQGWGFTEAFF. V gene TRBV11-2 combines with J gene TRBJ1-1; D is perhaps TRBD1 (5 bases). CDR3 length: 14 amino acids. Trimming stripped 5 bases from V and 4 bases from J, with 14 bases between. Germline CDR1 reads SGHAT; CDR2 reads FQNNGV.

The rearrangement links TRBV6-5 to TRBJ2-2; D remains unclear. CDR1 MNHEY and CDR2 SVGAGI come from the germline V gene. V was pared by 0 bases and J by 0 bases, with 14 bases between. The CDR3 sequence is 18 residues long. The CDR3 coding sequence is TGTGCCAGCAGTTACTCGACACATTTCCAGGCGAACACCGGGGAGCTGTTTTTT. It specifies CASSYSTHFQANTGELFF.

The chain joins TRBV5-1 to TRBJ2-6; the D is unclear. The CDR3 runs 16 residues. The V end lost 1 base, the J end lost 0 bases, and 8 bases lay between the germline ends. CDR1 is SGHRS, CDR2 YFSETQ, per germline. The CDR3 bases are TGCGCCAGCAGCTTGTTCAGCTACTCTGGGGCCAACGTCCTGACTTTC. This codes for CASSLFSYSGANVLTF.

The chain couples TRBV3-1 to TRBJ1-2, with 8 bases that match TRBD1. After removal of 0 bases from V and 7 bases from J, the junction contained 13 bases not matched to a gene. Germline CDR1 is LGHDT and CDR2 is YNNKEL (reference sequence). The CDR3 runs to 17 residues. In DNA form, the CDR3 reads TGTGCCAGCAGCCAAGATGGCCGTCGACAGGGGTCGTTTGGCTACACCTTC. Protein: CASSQDGRRQGSFGYTF.

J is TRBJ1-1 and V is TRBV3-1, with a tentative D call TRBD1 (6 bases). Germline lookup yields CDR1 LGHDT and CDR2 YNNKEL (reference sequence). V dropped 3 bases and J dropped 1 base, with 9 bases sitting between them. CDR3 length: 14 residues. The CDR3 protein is CASSQDSWNTEAFF. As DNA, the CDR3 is TGTGCCAGCAGCCAGGACAGCTGGAACACTGAAGCTTTCTTT.

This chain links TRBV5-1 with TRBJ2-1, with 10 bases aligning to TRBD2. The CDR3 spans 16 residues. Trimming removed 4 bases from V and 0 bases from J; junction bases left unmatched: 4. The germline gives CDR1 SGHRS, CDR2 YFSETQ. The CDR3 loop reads CASSQLAGDSYNEQFF. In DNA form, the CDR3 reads TGCGCCAGCAGCCAGCTAGCGGGGGACTCCTACAATGAGCAGTTCTTC.

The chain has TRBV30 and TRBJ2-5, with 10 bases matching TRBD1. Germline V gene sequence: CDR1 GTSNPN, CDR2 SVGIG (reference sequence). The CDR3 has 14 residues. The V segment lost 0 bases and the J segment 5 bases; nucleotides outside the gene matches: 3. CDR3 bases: TGTGCCTGGAGTGTGGGGACAGGGGAGGAGACCCAGTACTTC. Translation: CAWSVGTGEETQYF.

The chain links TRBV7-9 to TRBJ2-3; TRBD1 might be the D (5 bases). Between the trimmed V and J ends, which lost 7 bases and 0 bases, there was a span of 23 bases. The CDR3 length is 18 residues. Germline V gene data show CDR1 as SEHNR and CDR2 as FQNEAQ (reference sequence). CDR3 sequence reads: CASNGYASTTASTDTQYF. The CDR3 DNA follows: TGTGCCAGCAACGGCTACGCGTCCACGACAGCGAGCACAGATACGCAGTATTTT.

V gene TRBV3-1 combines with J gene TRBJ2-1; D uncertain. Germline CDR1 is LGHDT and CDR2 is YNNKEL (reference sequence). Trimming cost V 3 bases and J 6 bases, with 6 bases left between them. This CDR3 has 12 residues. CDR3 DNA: TGTGCCAGCAGCCATGGTATCAATGAGCAGTTCTTC. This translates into CASSHGINEQFF.

The CDR3 spells CSARDIAGADYEQYF. The CDR3 DNA reads as TGCAGTGCTAGAGATATAGCAGGCGCCGACTACGAGCAGTACTTC. The V call is TRBV20-1, the J call TRBJ2-7, with no clear D. Germline V gene lookup returns CDR1 DFQATT and CDR2 SNEGSKA (reference sequence). V was clipped by 0 bases and J by 3 bases, with 15 bases between them. The CDR3 is 15 amino acids.

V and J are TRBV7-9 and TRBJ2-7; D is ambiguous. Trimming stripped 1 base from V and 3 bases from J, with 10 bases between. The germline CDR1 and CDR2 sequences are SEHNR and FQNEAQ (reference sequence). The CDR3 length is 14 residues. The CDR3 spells CASSLDGRDYEQYF. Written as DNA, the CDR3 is TGTGCCAGCAGCTTAGACGGCAGAGACTACGAGCAGTACTTC. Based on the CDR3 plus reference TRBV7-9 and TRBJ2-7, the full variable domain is DTGVSQNPRHKITKRGQNVTFRCDPISEHNRLYWYRQTLGQGPEFLTYFQNEAQLEKSRLLSDRFSAERPKGSFSTLEIQRTEQGDSAMYLCASSLDGRDYEQYFGPGTRLTVT.

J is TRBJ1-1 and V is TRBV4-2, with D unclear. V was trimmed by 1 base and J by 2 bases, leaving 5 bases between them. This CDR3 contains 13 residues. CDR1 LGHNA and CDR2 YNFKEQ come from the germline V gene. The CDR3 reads CASSQVGNTEAFF. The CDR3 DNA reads TGTGCCAGCAGCCAAGTTGGAAACACTGAAGCTTTCTTT.